This record looks at one T cell receptor (beta chain) sequence and its context. Its specificity is unknown. These data belong to a study of post-analysis software for immune sequencing data. Study as a whole: Included among the disease courses, which were recorded for the cohort, were relapsing-remitting, secondary progressive and progressive-relapsing multiple sclerosis. General observations from the study: Controls showed lower frequencies than patients for roughly five TRBV segments, and TRBV5-6, TRBV5-1 and TRBV20-1 were among these. Multiple sclerosis was associated with a significant reduction in normalized Chao1 diversity relative to controls.

The CDR3 covers 16 residues. V dropped 7 bases and J dropped 10 bases, with 27 bases sitting between them. cDNA libraries for TCR beta contained unique molecular identifiers. T cells numbering roughly 1 to 10 million yielded 500,000 to 550,000 cDNA molecules. TCRdb called the PCR reads again in MiXCR, with one record for every CDR3 protein. The sample lists approximately 730,000 distinct CDR3 sequences; about 45% were seen once. This sequence was found in a girl aged 10 to 17 with multiple sclerosis. The sample consisted of blood. V and J are TRBV12-3 or TRBV12-4 and TRBJ2-3, with unresolved D. The CDR3 spells CASTVHGRVRSDAQYF. CDR3 sequence (DNA): TGTGCCAGCACGGTCCATGGCCGAGTGAGATCCGATGCGCAGTATTTT.